Included here is one TCR beta chain sequence, with context. From germline, CDR1 is LGHDT and CDR2 YNNKEL (reference sequence). The CDR3 runs to 13 residues. V was clipped by 5 bases and J by 6 bases, with 13 bases between them. The data belong to a study of blood T cell repertoires in COVID-19. For the study at large: Collection of acute and convalescent COVID-19 samples took place in the United States, Italy and Spain. Nucleic acid was either cDNA or gDNA, and it came from T cells, B-cell-depleted T cells, or PBMCs.

Per the original methods: How many nucleated cells were present was estimated from reference gene primer amplification. The table came from immunoSEQ multiplex PCR; TCRdb's copy has only in-frame clones and leaves some out. D and trimming were read from the DNA, whereas the V and J calls and clone size are those reported in that table. The sample contains about 190,000 clones, around 79% of which appear only once. This receptor was taken from a woman aged 45 to 65 with acute or convalescent COVID-19. This chain uses TRBV3-1 (or the pseudogene TRBV3-2) with TRBJ1-2, with a tentative D call TRBD1 (5 bases). Material for sequencing was peripheral blood. The CDR3 nucleotides read TGTGCCAGCAGCAGACAGCTCAAGGATGGCTACACCTTC. This translates into CASSRQLKDGYTF.